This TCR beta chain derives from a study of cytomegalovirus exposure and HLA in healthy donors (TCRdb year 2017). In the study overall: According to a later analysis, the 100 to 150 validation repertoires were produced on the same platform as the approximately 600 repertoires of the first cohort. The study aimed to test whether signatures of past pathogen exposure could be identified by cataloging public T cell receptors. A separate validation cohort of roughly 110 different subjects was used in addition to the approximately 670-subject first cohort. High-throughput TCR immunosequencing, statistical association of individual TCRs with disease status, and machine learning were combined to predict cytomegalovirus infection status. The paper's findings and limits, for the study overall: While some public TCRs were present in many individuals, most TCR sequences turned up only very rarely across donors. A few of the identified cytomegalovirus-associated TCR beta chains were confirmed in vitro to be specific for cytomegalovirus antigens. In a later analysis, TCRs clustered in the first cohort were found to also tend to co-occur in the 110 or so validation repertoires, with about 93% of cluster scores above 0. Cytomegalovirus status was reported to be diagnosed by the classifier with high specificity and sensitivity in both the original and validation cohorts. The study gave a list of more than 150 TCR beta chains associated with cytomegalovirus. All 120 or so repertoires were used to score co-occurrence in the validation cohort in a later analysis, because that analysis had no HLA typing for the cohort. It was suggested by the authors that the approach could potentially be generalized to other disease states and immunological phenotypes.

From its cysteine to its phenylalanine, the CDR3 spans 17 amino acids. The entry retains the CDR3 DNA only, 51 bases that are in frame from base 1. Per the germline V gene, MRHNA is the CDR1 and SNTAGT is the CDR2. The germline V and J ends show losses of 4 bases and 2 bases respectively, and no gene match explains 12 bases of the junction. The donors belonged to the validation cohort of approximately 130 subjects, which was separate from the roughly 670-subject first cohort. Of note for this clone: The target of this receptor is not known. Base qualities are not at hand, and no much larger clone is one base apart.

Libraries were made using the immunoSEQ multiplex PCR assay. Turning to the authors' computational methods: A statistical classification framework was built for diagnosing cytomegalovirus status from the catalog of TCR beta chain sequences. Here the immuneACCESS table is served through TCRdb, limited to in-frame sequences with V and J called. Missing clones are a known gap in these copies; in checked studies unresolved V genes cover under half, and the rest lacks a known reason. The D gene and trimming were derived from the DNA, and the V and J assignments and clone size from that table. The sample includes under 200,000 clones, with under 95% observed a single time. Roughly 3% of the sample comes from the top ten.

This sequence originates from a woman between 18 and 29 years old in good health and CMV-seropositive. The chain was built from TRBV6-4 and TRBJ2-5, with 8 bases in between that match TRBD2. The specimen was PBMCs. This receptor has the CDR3 CASSGPLCSGGQETQYF. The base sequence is TGTGCCAGCAGTGGCCCCCTTTGCTCGGGAGGGCAAGAGACCCAGTACTTC.